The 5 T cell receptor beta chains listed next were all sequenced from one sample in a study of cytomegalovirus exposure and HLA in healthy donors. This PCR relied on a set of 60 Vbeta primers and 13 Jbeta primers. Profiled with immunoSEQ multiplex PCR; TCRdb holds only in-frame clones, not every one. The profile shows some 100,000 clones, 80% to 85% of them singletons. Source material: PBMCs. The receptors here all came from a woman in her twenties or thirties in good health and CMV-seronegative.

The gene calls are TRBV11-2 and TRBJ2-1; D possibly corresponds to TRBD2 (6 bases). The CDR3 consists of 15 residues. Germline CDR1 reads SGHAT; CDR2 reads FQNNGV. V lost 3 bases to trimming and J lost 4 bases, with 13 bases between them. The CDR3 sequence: CASSFLGTLYNEQFF. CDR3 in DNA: TGTGCCAGCAGCTTTCTCGGGACTCTATACAATGAGCAGTTCTTC.

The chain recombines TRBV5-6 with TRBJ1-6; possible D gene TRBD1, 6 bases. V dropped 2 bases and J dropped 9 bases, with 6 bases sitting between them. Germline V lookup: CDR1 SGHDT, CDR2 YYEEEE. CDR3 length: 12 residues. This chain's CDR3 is CASSLQGSPLHF. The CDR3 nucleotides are TGTGCCAGCAGCTTACAGGGTTCACCCCTCCACTTT.

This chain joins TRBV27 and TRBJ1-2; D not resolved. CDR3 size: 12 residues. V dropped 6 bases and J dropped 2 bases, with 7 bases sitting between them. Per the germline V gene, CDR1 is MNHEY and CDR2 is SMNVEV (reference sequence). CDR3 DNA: TGTGCCAGCAGGCCCGGGAACTATGGCTACACCTTC. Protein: CASRPGNYGYTF.

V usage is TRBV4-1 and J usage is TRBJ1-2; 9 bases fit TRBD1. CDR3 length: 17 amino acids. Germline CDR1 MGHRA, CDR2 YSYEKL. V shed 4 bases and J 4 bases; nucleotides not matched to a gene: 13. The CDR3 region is CASSLALGQGPPYGYTF. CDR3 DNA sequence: TGCGCCAGCAGCCTTGCCCTGGGACAGGGCCCTCCCTATGGCTACACCTTC.

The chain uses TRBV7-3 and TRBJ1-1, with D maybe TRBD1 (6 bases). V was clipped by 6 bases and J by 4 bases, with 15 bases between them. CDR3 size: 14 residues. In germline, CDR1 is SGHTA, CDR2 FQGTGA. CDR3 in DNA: TGTGCCAGCAGGTACAGGGCGGATCGCACTGAAGCTTTCTTT. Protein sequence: CASRYRADRTEAFF.